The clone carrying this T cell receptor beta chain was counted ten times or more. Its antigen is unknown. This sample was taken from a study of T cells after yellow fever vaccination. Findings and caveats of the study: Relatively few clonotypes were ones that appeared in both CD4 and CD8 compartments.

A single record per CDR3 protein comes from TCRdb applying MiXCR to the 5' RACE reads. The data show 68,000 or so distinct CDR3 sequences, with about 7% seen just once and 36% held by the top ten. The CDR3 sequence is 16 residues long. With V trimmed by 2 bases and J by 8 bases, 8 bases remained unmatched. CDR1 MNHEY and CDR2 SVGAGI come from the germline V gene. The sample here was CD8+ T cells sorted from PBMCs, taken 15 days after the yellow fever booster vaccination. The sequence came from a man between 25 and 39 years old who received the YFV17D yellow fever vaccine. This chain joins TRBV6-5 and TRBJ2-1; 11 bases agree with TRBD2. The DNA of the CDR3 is TGTGCCAGCAGTTACCTGCTAGCGGGAGGTGTGGATGAGCAGTTCTTC. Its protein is CASSYLLAGGVDEQFF.